The 23 T cell receptor beta chains below were found in one sample sequenced in a study of shared clonotypes between healthy human individuals. Some clones are missing from TCRdb's copy, which holds only in-frame ones; the method was immunoSEQ multiplex PCR. The sample includes about 470,000 clones, around 75% of them seen just once. The specimen sequenced was PBMCs. The receptors here all came from a middle-aged woman in good health. Some clones in this sample may be carry-over from other donors' samples.

The chain combines TRBV29-1 with TRBJ2-7; perhaps TRBD1 as D (6 bases). V lost 6 bases, J lost 5 bases, and 11 bases lay in between. This CDR3 contains 11 residues. CDR1 and CDR2 (germline): SQVTM, ANQGSEA. The DNA of the CDR3 is TGCAGCGTAGCACCAGGGGACGAGCAGTACTTC. Amino acids: CSVAPGDEQYF.

The rearrangement joins TRBV9 to TRBJ1-1, with D maybe TRBD1 (6 bases). CDR1 SGDLS and CDR2 YYNGEE come from the germline V gene. Trimming removed 4 bases from V and 0 bases from J, with 13 bases in between. This CDR3 comprises 15 residues. The CDR3 sequence: CASSPVGQMNTEAFF. The CDR3, as DNA: TGTGCCAGCAGCCCCGTGGGACAAATGAACACTGAAGCTTTCTTT.

The genes are TRBV4-3 and TRBJ2-1; 13 bases are a match to TRBD2. The germline gives CDR1 LGHNA, CDR2 YSLEER. This CDR3 comprises 15 residues. Trimming took 0 bases from V and 11 from J; bases not matched to a gene: 4. The CDR3 nucleotides are TGCGCCAGCAGCCAAGATCGGGGACTAGCGGGGAAGCAGTTCTTC. As protein: CASSQDRGLAGKQFF.

This chain uses TRBV6-5 with TRBJ2-3; either TRBD1 or TRBD2 may supply D (5 bases each). CDR3 size: 15 residues. V was shortened by 0 bases and J by 6 bases, with 13 bases between the two germline ends. The germline gives CDR1 MNHEY, CDR2 SVGAGI. The CDR3 spells CASSYSGGWGDTQYF. In DNA, the CDR3 is TGTGCCAGCAGTTACTCTGGGGGATGGGGGGATACGCAGTATTTT.

The gene calls are TRBV19 and TRBJ1-2, with D possibly TRBD1 on 5 matching bases. CDR1 and CDR2 (germline): LNHDA, SQIVND (reference sequence). The CDR3 totals 14 residues. V lost 3 bases and J lost 7, with 15 bases in between. CDR3 nucleotides: TGTGCCAGTAGTATCGGGGACCTTAACCGTGGCTACACCTTC. Translating it yields CASSIGDLNRGYTF.

The CDR3 reads CASSLGTSGSTLPRELFF. The CDR3, as DNA: TGTGCCAGCAGCTTGGGGACTAGCGGGAGCACTCTTCCTCGGGAGCTGTTTTTT. This chain uses TRBV5-4 with TRBJ2-2; 13 nucleotides line up with TRBD2. V lost 0 bases, J lost 9 bases, and 11 bases stayed unmatched. CDR3 size: 18 residues. Germline CDR1 is SGHNT and CDR2 is YYREEE (reference sequence).

This clone showed up just once. The V gene is TRBV28, the J gene TRBJ2-2; D ambiguous. There are 15 residues in the CDR3. Germline V gene data show CDR1 as MDHEN and CDR2 as SYDVKM. Trimming took 4 bases from V and 5 from J, leaving 14 bases between them. The DNA for the CDR3 is TGTGCCAGCAGTTATCGGGCCATCCATACCGGGGAGCTGTTTTTT. Translated: CASSYRAIHTGELFF.

The chain employs TRBV4-1 and TRBJ2-2; TRBD2 aligns across 12 bases. The CDR3 covers 17 residues. The V gene's germline CDR1 is MGHRA and CDR2 YSYEKL. The J segment lost 6 bases and the V segment lost 0 bases, leaving 5 bases of the junction unmatched. The DNA for the CDR3 is TGCGCCAGCAGCCAAGAAGGGACTAGCGGGTCGCCCGGGGAGCTGTTTTTT. Translating it yields CASSQEGTSGSPGELFF.

About this clone itself: Other nucleotide sequences from this sample produce the same CDR3. V and J are TRBV18 and TRBJ1-4; D unresolved. Germline CDR1 KGHSH, CDR2 LQKENI. Between the trimmed V and J ends, which lost 3 bases and 7 bases, there was a span of 3 bases. CDR3 length: 11 amino acids. The CDR3 protein is CASSPGEKLFF. The CDR3 DNA sequence: TGTGCCAGCTCACCGGGTGAAAAACTGTTTTTT.

CDR3 residues: CASSLDTGAPGELFF. Written as DNA, the CDR3 is TGTGCCAGCAGCTTAGATACGGGAGCGCCCGGGGAGCTGTTTTTT. This rearrangement joins TRBV7-6 to TRBJ2-2, with a weak D call TRBD2 (6 bases). The V end was cut by 1 base, the J end by 6 bases, with 12 bases between. From germline, CDR1 is SGHVS and CDR2 FNYEAQ. The CDR3 has 15 residues.

The chain joins TRBV7-8 to TRBJ2-2; D possibly corresponds to TRBD2 (5 bases). Trimming removed 5 bases from V and 7 bases from J, with 14 bases in between. The CDR3 length is 14 residues. Germline V gene data show CDR1 as SGHVS and CDR2 as FQNEAQ. CDR3 in amino acids: CASSRLWRDGELFF. The CDR3 DNA is TGTGCCAGCAGCCGACTATGGCGAGACGGGGAGCTGTTTTTT. The full variable domain, its missing parts supplied by reference TRBV7-8 and TRBJ2-2, is GAGVSQSPRYKVAKRGQDVALRCDPISGHVSLFWYQQALGQGPEFLTYFQNEAQLDKSGLPSDRFFAERPEGSVSTLKIQRTQQEDSAVYLCASSRLWRDGELFFGEGSRLTVL.

The rearrangement links TRBV19 to TRBJ2-1; maybe TRBD1 (5 bases). Trimming left V 3 bases short and J 3 bases short, with 9 bases between. CDR3 length: 14 residues. Germline CDR1 LNHDA, CDR2 SQIVND (reference sequence). CDR3 loop: CASSIWGYYNEQFF. CDR3 sequence (DNA): TGTGCCAGTAGTATCTGGGGCTACTACAATGAGCAGTTCTTC.

The chain couples TRBV19 to TRBJ2-2; TRBD1 might be the D (6 bases). V gave up 6 bases and J gave up 1 base, with 12 bases separating them. From germline, CDR1 is LNHDA and CDR2 SQIVND (reference sequence). The CDR3 sequence is 15 residues long. The CDR3 bases are TGTGCCAGTAGGCTGGACAGACAGAACACCGGGGAGCTGTTTTTT. This encodes CASRLDRQNTGELFF.

The chain joins TRBV2 to TRBJ2-1; TRBD2 matches 12 bases. Germline values: CDR1 SNHLY, CDR2 FYNNEI. This CDR3 has 13 residues. V trimming: 8 bases; J trimming: 7 bases; junction bases outside the gene matches: 3. CDR3 sequence: CASVTSGRNEQFF. Here the CDR3 DNA reads TGTGCCAGCGTGACTAGCGGGAGAAATGAGCAGTTCTTC.

V is TRBV5-5 and J is TRBJ2-3; 9 positions match TRBD2. After removal of 2 bases from V and 5 bases from J, the junction contained 3 bases not matched to a gene. The CDR3 loop spans 14 amino acids. The germline V gene has CDR1 SGHKS and CDR2 YYEKEE (reference sequence). CDR3 bases: TGTGCCAGCAGCTTACAAGCGGGAGGAGATACGCAGTATTTT. This encodes CASSLQAGGDTQYF.

This clone was seen a single time. The chain recombines TRBV11-2 with TRBJ2-7; the D is unclear. CDR3 length: 12 residues. Trimming removed 7 bases at V and 5 bases at J, with 12 bases between. The germline CDR1 and CDR2 sequences are SGHAT and FQNNGV. CDR3 sequence reads: CASTAVSNEQYF. In nucleotides, the CDR3 is TGTGCCAGCACCGCGGTGTCCAACGAGCAGTACTTC.

The rearrangement uses TRBV7-9 and TRBJ2-7; D gene ambiguous. V was cut by 1 base and J by 0 bases, with 10 bases left in between. Germline CDR1 and CDR2: SEHNR and FQNEAQ (reference sequence). The CDR3 has 15 amino acids. The chain's CDR3 is CASSLVTEVSYEQYF. DNA of the CDR3: TGTGCCAGCAGCTTAGTCACCGAAGTCTCCTACGAGCAGTACTTC.

A word on this clone: Different DNA sequences within this sample yield the same CDR3. The chain couples TRBV30 to TRBJ2-7, with 8 bases aligning to TRBD2. V shed 3 bases, J shed 7 bases, and the junction held 11 bases outside the gene matches. CDR3 length: 14 residues. The V gene's germline CDR1 is GTSNPN and CDR2 SVGIG (reference sequence). CDR3: CAWRPSGSLLEQYF. CDR3 in DNA: TGTGCCTGGAGGCCAAGCGGGAGCCTCCTTGAGCAGTACTTC. Supplemented by reference TRBV30 and TRBJ2-7, the full variable domain reads SQTIHQWPATLVQPVGSPLSLECTVEGTSNPNLYWYRQAAGRGLQLLFYSVGIGQISSEVPQNLSASRPQDRQFILSSKKLLLSDSGFYLCAWRPSGSLLEQYFGPGTRLTVT.

This CDR3 is CASSGRDSNQPQHF. CDR3 nucleotides: TGTGCCAGCAGTGGCCGGGACAGCAATCAGCCCCAGCATTTT. This chain links TRBV25-1 with TRBJ1-5; maybe TRBD1 (5 bases). Germline CDR1 MGHDK, CDR2 SYGVNS. This CDR3 spans 14 amino acids. V gave up 4 bases and J gave up 1 base, with 8 bases separating them.

CDR3 coding DNA: TGTGCCAGCAGCTTAACGGCGGGTTATTTCTCCTACGAGCAGTACTTC. This gives the protein CASSLTAGYFSYEQYF. The rearrangement uses TRBV7-9 and TRBJ2-7; D possibly corresponds to TRBD2 (5 bases). The CDR3 runs 16 residues. Trimming cost V 2 bases and J 0 bases, with 14 bases left between them. Germline V lookup: CDR1 SEHNR, CDR2 FQNEAQ (reference sequence).

The chain is built from TRBV5-4 and TRBJ2-1; D unresolved. The CDR3 extends over 14 amino acids. From germline, CDR1 is SGHNT and CDR2 YYREEE (reference sequence). V dropped 1 base and J dropped 5 bases, with 10 bases sitting between them. CDR3 region: CASSLSRIDNEQFF. The CDR3 DNA reads as TGTGCCAGCAGCTTGTCCCGCATTGACAATGAGCAGTTCTTC.

The CDR3 DNA reads TGCGCCAGCAGCTTAAGGGACTCTAGCACAGATACGCAGTATTTT. As protein: CASSLRDSSTDTQYF. V is TRBV5-1 and J is TRBJ2-3, with D perhaps matching TRBD2 (6 bases). This CDR3 is 15 amino acids long. The germline V gene encodes CDR1 SGHRS and CDR2 YFSETQ. Trimming shortened V by 2 bases and J by 0 bases, and 10 bases separated the two germline ends.

This rearrangement joins TRBV7-2 to TRBJ1-1; 8 nucleotides align to TRBD1. With V trimmed by 5 bases and J by 5 bases, 7 bases remained unmatched. Germline-derived CDR1 and CDR2 are SGHTA and FQGNSA. The CDR3 covers 14 residues. The CDR3 nucleotides read TGTGCCAGCAGCGAGGACAGGGTTGCGACTGAAGCTTTCTTT. Protein sequence: CASSEDRVATEAFF.